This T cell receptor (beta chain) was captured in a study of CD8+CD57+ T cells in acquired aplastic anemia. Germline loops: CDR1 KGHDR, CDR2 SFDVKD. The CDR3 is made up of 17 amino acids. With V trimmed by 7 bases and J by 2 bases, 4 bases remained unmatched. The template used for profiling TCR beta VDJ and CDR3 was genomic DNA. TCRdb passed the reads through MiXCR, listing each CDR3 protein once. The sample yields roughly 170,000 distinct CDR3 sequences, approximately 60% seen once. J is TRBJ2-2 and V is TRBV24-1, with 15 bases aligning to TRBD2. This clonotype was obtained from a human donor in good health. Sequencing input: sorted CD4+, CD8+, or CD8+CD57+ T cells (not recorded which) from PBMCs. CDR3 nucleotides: TGTGCCACCAGAGGGACTAGCGGGGGGAGAAACACCGGGGAGCTGTTTTTT. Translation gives CATRGTSGGRNTGELFF.